A single sample gave rise to the 15 T cell receptor beta chains below, sequenced in a study of T cell responses to AZD1222 COVID-19 vaccine. Data came from immunoSEQ multiplex PCR; TCRdb stores just in-frame clones and leaves some out. The sample carries 110,000 or so clones, around 89% recorded once. The sample in question was peripheral blood, obtained 28 days after the second AZD1222 dose. All receptors come from an adult who received the AZD1222 COVID-19 vaccine.

The chain combines TRBV5-4 with TRBJ2-1; D is perhaps TRBD1 or TRBD2 (5 bases each). Per germline, CDR1 SGHNT and CDR2 YYREEE (reference sequence). V was shortened by 7 bases and J by 0 bases, with 14 bases between the two germline ends. The CDR3 spans 15 residues. The CDR3 loop is CASVSGHTSYNEQFF. CDR3 sequence (DNA): TGTGCCAGCGTAAGCGGACACACCTCCTACAATGAGCAGTTCTTC.

V and J are TRBV28 and TRBJ1-4; 8 nucleotides align to TRBD1. The germline CDR1 and CDR2 sequences are MDHEN and SYDVKM. There are 18 residues in the CDR3. The V segment lost 2 bases and the J segment 6 bases; nucleotides outside the gene matches: 14. The CDR3 bases are TGTGCCAGCAGTTTACGCCGCAGGGGGCAGGCCGGGGATGAAAAACTGTTTTTT. Translating gives CASSLRRRGQAGDEKLFF. The whole variable domain, filled in from reference TRBV28 and TRBJ1-4, reads DVKVTQSSRYLVKRTGEKVFLECVQDMDHENMFWYRQDPGLGLRLIYFSYDVKMKEKGDIPEGYSVSREKKERFSLILESASTNQTSMYLCASSLRRRGQAGDEKLFFGSGTQLSVL.

The chain links TRBV5-1 to TRBJ1-2, with 8 bases fitting TRBD1. Germline values: CDR1 SGHRS, CDR2 YFSETQ. CDR3 length: 14 amino acids. The J segment lost 9 bases and the V segment lost 2 bases, leaving 9 bases of the junction unmatched. The CDR3 loop reads CASSFLTGDVRYTF. CDR3 nucleotide sequence: TGCGCCAGCAGCTTTTTGACAGGGGATGTTCGCTACACCTTC.

The V gene is TRBV7-9, the J gene TRBJ1-4; D gene unclear. CDR1 and CDR2 (germline): SEHNR, FQNEAQ (reference sequence). Trimming cost V 2 bases and J 4 bases, with 11 bases left between them. The CDR3 is 15 residues long. CDR3 residues: CASSLRKGHNEKLFF. The CDR3 DNA follows: TGTGCCAGCAGCTTAAGGAAGGGCCATAATGAAAAACTGTTTTTT.

Written as DNA, the CDR3 is TGCGCCAGCAGCCCCCCGGGACAGGCTGAAAAACTGTTTTTT. Amino acids: CASSPPGQAEKLFF. The chain employs TRBV4-1 and TRBJ1-4, with TRBD1 matching 8 bases. V shed 4 bases and J 7 bases; nucleotides not matched to a gene: 5. The CDR3 totals 14 residues. Germline lookup yields CDR1 MGHRA and CDR2 YSYEKL.

The V gene is TRBV12-5, the J gene TRBJ1-1; D gene uncertain. The length of the CDR3 is 16 residues. CDR1 is LGHNT and CDR2 is FRNRAP in the germline V gene. The V gene lost 8 bases and the J gene lost 4 bases, with 23 bases spanning the gap. DNA for the CDR3: TGTGCTAGTCTCCAGGCCCGTAGCGGGAGGTCCACTGAAGCTTTCTTT. This codes for CASLQARSGRSTEAFF.

The chain recombines TRBV5-4 with TRBJ1-2; TRBD1 agrees at 10 bases. The CDR3 loop spans 14 amino acids. The V and J ends lost 4 bases and 5 bases, in that order; junction bases with no gene match: 5. Germline values: CDR1 SGHNT, CDR2 YYREEE (reference sequence). The CDR3 DNA reads TGTGCCAGCAGCGTGGGACAGGGGACTTATGGCTACACCTTC. This codes for CASSVGQGTYGYTF.

The chain uses TRBV7-9 and TRBJ2-7; possibly TRBD1 for D (6 bases). V was clipped by 5 bases and J by 4 bases, with 15 bases between them. This CDR3 comprises 14 residues. Germline CDR1 reads SEHNR; CDR2 reads FQNEAQ (reference sequence). CDR3 protein: CASSPGQNPYEQYF. The CDR3 DNA reads TGTGCCAGCAGCCCAGGACAGAATCCTTACGAGCAGTACTTC.

The chain combines TRBV4-1 with TRBJ2-7; D tentatively reads TRBD1 or TRBD2 (5 bases each). Trimming pared 0 bases from V and 13 bases from J, leaving 16 bases between. Germline CDR1 is MGHRA and CDR2 is YSYEKL. This CDR3 region has 13 residues. In nucleotides, the CDR3 is TGCGCCAGCAGCCAAGAGTTGGGGGTGGGCGAATACTTC. This gives the protein CASSQELGVGEYF.

Points on this clone: The junction departs from the called germline gene at one end, perhaps through a read error. The rearrangement uses TRBV11-2 and TRBJ2-7, with D possibly matching TRBD2 (5 bases). Germline-derived CDR1 and CDR2 are SGHAT and FQNNGV. The CDR3 has 13 residues. The CDR3 DNA is TGTGCCAGCAGCTTACCTAGCTCCCACGAGCAGTACTTC. Translated: CASSLPSSHEQYF.

The chain recombines TRBV14 with TRBJ1-2; TRBD1 matches at 9 bases. The CDR3 is 13 amino acids. V trimming: 4 bases; J trimming: 8 bases; junction bases outside the gene matches: 5. CDR1 and CDR2 (germline): SGHDN, FVKESK. CDR3 loop: CASSPGQGYGYTF. The CDR3, as DNA: TGTGCCAGCAGCCCGGGACAGGGCTACGGCTACACCTTC.

The CDR3 is CASSSFHVGWGYTF. The CDR3 DNA reads TGTGCCAGCAGTTCCTTCCACGTGGGTTGGGGCTACACCTTC. The J gene is TRBJ1-2, the V gene TRBV28; D ambiguous. The V and J ends lost 4 bases and 8 bases respectively, with 17 bases between them. The CDR3 has 14 amino acids. Germline-derived CDR1 and CDR2 are MDHEN and SYDVKM.

This clone was seen once. This sequence joins TRBV27 and TRBJ2-7; D gene uncertain. V lost 5 bases and J lost 6, with 11 bases in between. This CDR3 comprises 12 residues. Germline CDR1 is MNHEY and CDR2 is SMNVEV (reference sequence). The CDR3 DNA reads TGTGCCAGCAGTGATGCTCTACTCGAGCAGTACTTC. Amino acids: CASSDALLEQYF.

V and J are TRBV7-2 and TRBJ1-4; 8 bases are a match to TRBD1. CDR1 is SGHTA, CDR2 FQGNSA, per germline. This CDR3 is built from 16 residues. The junction had 12 bases not matched to a gene; V was cut back by 5 bases and J by 7 bases. The CDR3 DNA is TGTGCCAGCAGCCCAGGGGGACAGGAGGCAAGTGAAAAACTGTTTTTT. Translation: CASSPGGQEASEKLFF.

The rearrangement links TRBV5-3 to TRBJ1-6; D remains unclear. TRBV5-3 is an open reading frame whose function is uncertain. The CDR3 contains 12 residues. Trimming took 5 bases from V and 10 from J, leaving 10 bases between them. The CDR3 DNA reads as TGTGCCAGAAGTCCCCTTTTATCACCCCTCCACTTT. Protein: CARSPLLSPLHF.